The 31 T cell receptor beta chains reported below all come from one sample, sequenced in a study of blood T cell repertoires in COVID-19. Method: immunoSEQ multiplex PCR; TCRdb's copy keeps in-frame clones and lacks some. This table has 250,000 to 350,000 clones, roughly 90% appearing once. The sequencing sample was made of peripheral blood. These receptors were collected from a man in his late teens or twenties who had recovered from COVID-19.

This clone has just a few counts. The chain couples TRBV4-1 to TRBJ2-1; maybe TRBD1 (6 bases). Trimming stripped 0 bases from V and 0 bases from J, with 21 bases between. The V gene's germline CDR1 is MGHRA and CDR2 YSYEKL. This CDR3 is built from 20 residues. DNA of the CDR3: TGCGCCAGCAGCCAAGATCTAAGGCTATTAACAGGGAGCTCCTACAATGAGCAGTTCTTC. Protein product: CASSQDLRLLTGSSYNEQFF.

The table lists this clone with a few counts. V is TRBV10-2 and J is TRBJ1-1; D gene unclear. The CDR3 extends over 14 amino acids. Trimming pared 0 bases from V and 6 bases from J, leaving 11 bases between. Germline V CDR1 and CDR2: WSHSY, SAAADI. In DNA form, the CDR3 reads TGCGCCAGCAGTGAGTCGATTTTCGGAGCTGAAGCTTTCTTT. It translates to CASSESIFGAEAFF.

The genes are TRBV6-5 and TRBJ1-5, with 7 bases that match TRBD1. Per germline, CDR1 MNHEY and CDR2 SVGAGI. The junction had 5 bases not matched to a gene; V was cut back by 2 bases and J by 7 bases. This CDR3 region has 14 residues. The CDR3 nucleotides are TGTGCCAGCAGTTACAGACAGGGCCTACAGCCCCAGCATTTT. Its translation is CASSYRQGLQPQHF.

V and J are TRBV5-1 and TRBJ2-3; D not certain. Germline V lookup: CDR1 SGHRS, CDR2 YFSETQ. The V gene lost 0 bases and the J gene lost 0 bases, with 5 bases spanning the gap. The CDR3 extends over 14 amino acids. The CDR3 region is CASSLVDSTDTQYF. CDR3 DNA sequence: TGCGCCAGCAGCTTGGTAGATAGCACAGATACGCAGTATTTT.

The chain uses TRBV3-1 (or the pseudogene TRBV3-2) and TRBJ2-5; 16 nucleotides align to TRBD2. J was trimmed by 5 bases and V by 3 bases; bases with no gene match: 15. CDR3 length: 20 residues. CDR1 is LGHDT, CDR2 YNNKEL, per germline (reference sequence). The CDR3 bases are TGTGCCAGCAGCCACCTCTACCCGGGACTAGCGGGGGGGCCGGGTGAGACCCAGTACTTC. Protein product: CASSHLYPGLAGGPGETQYF.

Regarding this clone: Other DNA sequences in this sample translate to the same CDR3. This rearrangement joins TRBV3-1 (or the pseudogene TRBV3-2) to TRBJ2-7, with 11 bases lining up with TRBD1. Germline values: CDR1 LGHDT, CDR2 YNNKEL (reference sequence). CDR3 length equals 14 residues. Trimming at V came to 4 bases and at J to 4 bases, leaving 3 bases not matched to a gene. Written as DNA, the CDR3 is TGTGCCAGCAGCCCGGGACAGGGGGGATACGAGCAGTACTTC. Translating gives CASSPGQGGYEQYF.

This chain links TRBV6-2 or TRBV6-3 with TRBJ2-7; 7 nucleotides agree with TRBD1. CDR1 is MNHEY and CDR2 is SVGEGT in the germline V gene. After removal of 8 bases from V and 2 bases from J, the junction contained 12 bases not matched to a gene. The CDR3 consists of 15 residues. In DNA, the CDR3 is TGTGCCAGCTGCCGCCTGGGACAGTCAGCCTACGAGCAGTACTTC. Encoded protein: CASCRLGQSAYEQYF.

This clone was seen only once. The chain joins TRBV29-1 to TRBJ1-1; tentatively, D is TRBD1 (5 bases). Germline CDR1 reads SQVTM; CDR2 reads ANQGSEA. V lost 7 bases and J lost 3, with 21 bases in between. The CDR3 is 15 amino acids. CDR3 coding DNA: TGCAGCGCTCCTTTGCAAGGGGCTGCCTACACTGAAGCTTTCTTT. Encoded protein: CSAPLQGAAYTEAFF.

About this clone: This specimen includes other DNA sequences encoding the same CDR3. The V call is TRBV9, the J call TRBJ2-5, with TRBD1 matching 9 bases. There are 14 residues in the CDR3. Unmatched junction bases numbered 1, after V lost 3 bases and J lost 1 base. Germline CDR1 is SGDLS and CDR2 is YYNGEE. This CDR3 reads CASSAQGAQETQYF. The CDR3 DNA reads TGTGCCAGCAGCGCACAGGGGGCCCAAGAGACCCAGTACTTC.

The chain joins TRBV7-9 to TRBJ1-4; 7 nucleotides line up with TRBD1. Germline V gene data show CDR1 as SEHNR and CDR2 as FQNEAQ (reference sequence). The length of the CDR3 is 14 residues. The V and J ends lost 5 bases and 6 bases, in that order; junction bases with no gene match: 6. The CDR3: CASSQGEWDEKLFF. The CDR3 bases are TGTGCCAGCAGCCAGGGGGAATGGGATGAAAAACTGTTTTTT.

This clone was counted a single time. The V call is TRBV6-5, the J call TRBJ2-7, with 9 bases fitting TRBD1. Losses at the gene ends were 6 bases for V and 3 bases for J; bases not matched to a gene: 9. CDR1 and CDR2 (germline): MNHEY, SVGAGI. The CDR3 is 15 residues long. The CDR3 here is CASSFTGTGIYEQYF. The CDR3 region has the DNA TGTGCCAGCAGCTTTACCGGGACAGGGATCTACGAGCAGTACTTC.

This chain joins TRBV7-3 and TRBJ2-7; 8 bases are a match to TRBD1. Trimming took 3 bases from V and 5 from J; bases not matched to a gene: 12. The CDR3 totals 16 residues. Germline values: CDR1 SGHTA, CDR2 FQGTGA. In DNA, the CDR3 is TGTGCCAGCAGCTTCTTGATAGGACAGGGAGTCCACGAGCAGTACTTC. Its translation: CASSFLIGQGVHEQYF.

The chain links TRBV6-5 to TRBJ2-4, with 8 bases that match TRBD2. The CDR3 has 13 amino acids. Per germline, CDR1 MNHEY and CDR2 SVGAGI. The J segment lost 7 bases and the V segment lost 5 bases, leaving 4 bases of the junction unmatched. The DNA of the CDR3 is TGTGCCAGCAGTACGGGACTAGGGAACATTCAGTACTTC. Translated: CASSTGLGNIQYF.

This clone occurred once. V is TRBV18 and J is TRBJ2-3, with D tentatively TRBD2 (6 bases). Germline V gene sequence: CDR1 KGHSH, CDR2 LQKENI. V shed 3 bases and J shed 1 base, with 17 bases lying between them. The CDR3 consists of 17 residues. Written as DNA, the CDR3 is TGTGCCAGCTCACCCCCCCCAGGGCAGCGGGGCACAGATACGCAGTATTTT. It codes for CASSPPPGQRGTDTQYF.

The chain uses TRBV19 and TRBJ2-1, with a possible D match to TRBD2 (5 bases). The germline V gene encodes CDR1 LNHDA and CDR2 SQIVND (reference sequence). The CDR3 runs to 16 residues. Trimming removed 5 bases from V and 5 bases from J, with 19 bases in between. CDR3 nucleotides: TGTGCCAGTAGTTCCTCGGGGTCCCTTGGGGACAATGAGCAGTTCTTC. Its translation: CASSSSGSLGDNEQFF.

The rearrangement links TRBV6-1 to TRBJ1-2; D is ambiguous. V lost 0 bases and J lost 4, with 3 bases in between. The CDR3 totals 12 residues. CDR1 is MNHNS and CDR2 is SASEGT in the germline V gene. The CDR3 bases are TGTGCCAGCAGTGAAGCCCTCTATGGCTACACCTTC. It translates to CASSEALYGYTF.

This CDR3 is CASSPGLNTEAFF. CDR3 nucleotides: TGTGCCAGCAGCCCAGGGCTGAACACTGAAGCTTTCTTT. The chain combines TRBV7-2 with TRBJ1-1, with a weak D call TRBD1 (5 bases). Germline loops: CDR1 SGHTA, CDR2 FQGNSA. With 5 bases removed from V and 0 bases from J, the gap between germline ends came to 7 bases. The CDR3 extends over 13 amino acids.

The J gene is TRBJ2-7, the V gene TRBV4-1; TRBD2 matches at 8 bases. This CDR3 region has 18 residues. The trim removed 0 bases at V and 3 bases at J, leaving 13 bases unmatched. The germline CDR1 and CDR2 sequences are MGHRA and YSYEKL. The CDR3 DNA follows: TGCGCCAGCAGCCAAGAACGACCTCGTGGCGGGGGGATCTACGAGCAGTACTTC. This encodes CASSQERPRGGGIYEQYF.

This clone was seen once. The CDR3 protein is CASSESTLAGVANEQFF. The CDR3 DNA is TGCGCCAGCAGTGAGTCGACCTTAGCGGGAGTGGCCAATGAGCAGTTCTTC. The V and J genes are TRBV10-1 and TRBJ2-1; 9 positions match TRBD2. The CDR3 has 17 amino acids. The V and J ends lost 0 bases and 6 bases, in that order; junction bases with no gene match: 9. CDR1 WNHNN and CDR2 SYGVQD come from the germline V gene (reference sequence).

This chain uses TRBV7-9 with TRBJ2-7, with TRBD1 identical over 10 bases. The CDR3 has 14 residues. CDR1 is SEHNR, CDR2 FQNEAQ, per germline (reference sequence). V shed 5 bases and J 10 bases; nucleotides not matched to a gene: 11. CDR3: CASSPSPGTGEQYF. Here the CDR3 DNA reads TGTGCCAGCAGCCCCAGCCCCGGGACAGGGGAACAGTACTTC.

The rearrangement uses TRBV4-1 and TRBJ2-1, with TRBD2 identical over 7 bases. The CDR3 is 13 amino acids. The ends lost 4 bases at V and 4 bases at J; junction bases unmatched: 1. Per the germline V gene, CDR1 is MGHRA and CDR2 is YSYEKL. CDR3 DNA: TGCGCCAGCAGCCGGACTAGATACAATGAGCAGTTCTTC. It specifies CASSRTRYNEQFF.

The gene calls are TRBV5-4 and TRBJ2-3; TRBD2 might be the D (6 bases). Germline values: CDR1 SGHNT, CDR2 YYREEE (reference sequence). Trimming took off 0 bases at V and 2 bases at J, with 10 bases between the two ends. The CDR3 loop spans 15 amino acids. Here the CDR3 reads CASSLGGTSTDTQYF. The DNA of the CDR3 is TGTGCCAGCAGCTTGGGCGGGACTTCCACAGATACGCAGTATTTT.

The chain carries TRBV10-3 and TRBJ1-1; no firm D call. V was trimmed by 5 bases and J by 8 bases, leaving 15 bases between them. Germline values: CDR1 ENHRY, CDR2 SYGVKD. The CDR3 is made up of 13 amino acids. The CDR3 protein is CAISPYSGIEAFF. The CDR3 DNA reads TGTGCCATCAGTCCATACAGCGGGATCGAAGCTTTCTTT.

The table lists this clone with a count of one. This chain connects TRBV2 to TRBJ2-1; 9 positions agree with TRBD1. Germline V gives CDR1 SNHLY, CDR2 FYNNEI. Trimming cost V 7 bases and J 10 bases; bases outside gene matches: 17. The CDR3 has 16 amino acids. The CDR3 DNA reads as TGTGCCAGCACCGTAGGTTGGACAGGGGTCGTAGGCGAGCAGTTCTTC. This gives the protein CASTVGWTGVVGEQFF.

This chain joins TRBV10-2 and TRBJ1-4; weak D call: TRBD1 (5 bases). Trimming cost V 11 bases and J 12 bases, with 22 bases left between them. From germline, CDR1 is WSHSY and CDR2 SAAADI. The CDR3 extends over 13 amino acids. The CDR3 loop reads CASFGGGLGELFF. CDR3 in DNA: TGCGCCTCCTTCGGGGGGGGTTTGGGTGAACTGTTTTTT.

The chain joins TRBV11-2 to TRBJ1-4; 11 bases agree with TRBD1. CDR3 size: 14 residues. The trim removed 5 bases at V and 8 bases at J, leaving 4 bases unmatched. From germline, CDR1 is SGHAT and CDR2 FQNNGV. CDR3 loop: CASSRGQGEEKLFF. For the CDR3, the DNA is TGTGCCAGCAGCCGGGGACAGGGGGAGGAAAAACTGTTTTTT.

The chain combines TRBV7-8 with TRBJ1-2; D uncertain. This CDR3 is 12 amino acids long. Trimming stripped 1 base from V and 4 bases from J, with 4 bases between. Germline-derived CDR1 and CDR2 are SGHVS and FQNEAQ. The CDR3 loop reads CASSLDIYGYTF. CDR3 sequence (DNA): TGTGCCAGCAGCTTAGATATCTATGGCTACACCTTC.

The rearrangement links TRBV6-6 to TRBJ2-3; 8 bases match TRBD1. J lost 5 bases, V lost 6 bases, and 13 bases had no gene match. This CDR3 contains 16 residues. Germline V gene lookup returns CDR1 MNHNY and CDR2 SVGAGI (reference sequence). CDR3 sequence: CASRPNHRGKIDTQYF. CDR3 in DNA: TGTGCCAGCAGACCTAATCACAGGGGGAAGATAGATACGCAGTATTTT.

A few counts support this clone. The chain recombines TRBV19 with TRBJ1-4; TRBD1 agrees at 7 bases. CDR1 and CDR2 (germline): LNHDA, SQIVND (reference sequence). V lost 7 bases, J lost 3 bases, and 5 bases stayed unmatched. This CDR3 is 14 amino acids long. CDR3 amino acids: CASTTGTANEKLFF. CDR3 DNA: TGTGCCAGTACAACCGGGACAGCTAATGAAAAACTGTTTTTT.

The CDR3 nucleotides read TGCGCCAGCAGTGAGTCGACAGGGGGCTATAGCAATCAGCCCCAGCATTTT. Amino acids: CASSESTGGYSNQPQHF. The chain employs TRBV10-1 and TRBJ1-5; 10 bases align to TRBD1. CDR3 length: 17 residues. V lost 0 bases, J lost 0 bases, and 2 bases stayed unmatched. Germline loops: CDR1 WNHNN, CDR2 SYGVQD (reference sequence).

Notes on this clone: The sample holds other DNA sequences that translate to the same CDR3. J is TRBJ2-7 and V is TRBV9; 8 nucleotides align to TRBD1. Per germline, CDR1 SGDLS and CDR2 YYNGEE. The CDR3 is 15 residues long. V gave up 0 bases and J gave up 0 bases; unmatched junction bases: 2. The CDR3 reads CASSVAGTGSYEQYF. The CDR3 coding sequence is TGTGCCAGCAGCGTAGCCGGGACAGGCTCCTACGAGCAGTACTTC.